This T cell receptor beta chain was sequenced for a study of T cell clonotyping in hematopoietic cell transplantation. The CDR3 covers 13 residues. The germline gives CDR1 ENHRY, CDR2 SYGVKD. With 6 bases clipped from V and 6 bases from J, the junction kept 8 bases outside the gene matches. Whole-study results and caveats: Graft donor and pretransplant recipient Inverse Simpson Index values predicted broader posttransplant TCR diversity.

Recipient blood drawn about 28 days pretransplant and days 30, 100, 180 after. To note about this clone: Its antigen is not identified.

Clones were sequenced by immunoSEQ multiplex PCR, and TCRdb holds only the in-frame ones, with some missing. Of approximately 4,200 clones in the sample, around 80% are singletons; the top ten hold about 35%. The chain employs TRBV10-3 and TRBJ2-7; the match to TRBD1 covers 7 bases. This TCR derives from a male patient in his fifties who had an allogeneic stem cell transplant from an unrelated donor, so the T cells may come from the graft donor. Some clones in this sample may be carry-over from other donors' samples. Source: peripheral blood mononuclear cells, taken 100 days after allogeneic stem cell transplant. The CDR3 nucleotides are TGTGCCATCAGAAAAGACAGGGTGGCCGAGCAGTACTTC. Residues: CAIRKDRVAEQYF.